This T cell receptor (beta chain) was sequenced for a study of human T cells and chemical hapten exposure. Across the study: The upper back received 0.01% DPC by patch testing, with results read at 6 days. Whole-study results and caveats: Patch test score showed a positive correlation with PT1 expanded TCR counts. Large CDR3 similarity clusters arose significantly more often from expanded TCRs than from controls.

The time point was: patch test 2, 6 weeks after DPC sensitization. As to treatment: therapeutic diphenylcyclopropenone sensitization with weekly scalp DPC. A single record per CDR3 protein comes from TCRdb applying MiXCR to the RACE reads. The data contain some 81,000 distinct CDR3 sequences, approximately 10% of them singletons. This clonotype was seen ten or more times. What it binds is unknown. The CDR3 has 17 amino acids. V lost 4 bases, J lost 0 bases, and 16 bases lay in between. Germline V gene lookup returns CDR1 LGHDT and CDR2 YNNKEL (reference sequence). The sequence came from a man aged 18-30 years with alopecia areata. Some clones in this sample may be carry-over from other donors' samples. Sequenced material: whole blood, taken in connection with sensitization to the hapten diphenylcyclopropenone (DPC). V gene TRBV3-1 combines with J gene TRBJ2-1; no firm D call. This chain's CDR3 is CASSLRPETSSYNEQFF. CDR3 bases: TGTGCCAGCAGCCTTAGACCGGAAACCAGCTCCTACAATGAGCAGTTCTTC.